Below, 16 T cell receptor beta chains from the same sample are listed, as sequenced in a study of blood T cell repertoires in COVID-19. Sequencing was performed with immunoSEQ multiplex PCR; in TCRdb, only in-frame clones are kept and a portion is missing. Among 200,000 to 250,000 clones listed, about nine tenths were seen once. What was sequenced was peripheral blood. The receptors come from a man aged 30 to 39 with COVID-19, enrolled during active disease.

The chain combines TRBV9 with TRBJ1-2; 7 nucleotides agree with TRBD1. Germline values: CDR1 SGDLS, CDR2 YYNGEE. This CDR3 has 14 amino acids. J gave up 5 bases and V 3 bases, and 7 bases lay outside the gene matches. CDR3 loop: CASSAGQSIYGYTF. CDR3 coding DNA: TGTGCCAGCAGCGCGGGACAGAGTATTTATGGCTACACCTTC. Drawing the rest from reference TRBV9 and TRBJ1-2, the complete variable domain is DSGVTQTPKHLITATGQRVTLRCSPRSGDLSVYWYQQSLDQGLQFLIQYYNGEERAKGNILERFSAQQFPDLHSELNLSSLELGDSALYFCASSAGQSIYGYTFGSGTRLTVV.

The chain uses TRBV15 and TRBJ1-2; 9 bases align to TRBD1. Losses at the gene ends were 7 bases for V and 4 bases for J; bases not matched to a gene: 16. CDR1 LNHNV and CDR2 YYDKDF come from the germline V gene (reference sequence). This CDR3 is built from 17 residues. The CDR3: CATTAPGQGSIGYGYTF. CDR3 coding DNA: TGTGCCACCACTGCACCGGGACAGGGTTCAATCGGCTATGGCTACACCTTC.

This chain uses TRBV5-6 with TRBJ2-1, with 8 bases that match TRBD1. Trimming removed 0 bases from V and 3 bases from J; junction bases left unmatched: 11. The CDR3 has 18 residues. Germline-derived CDR1 and CDR2 are SGHDT and YYEEEE. For the CDR3, the DNA is TGTGCCAGCAGCTTGGCGGATTGGCAGGGGGCTTTCTACAATGAGCAGTTCTTC. This translates into CASSLADWQGAFYNEQFF.

V and J are TRBV4-3 and TRBJ1-2, with TRBD1 as a possible D gene (6 bases). Trimming left V 1 base short and J 7 bases short, with 10 bases between. This CDR3 is 13 amino acids long. Germline V lookup: CDR1 LGHNA, CDR2 YSLEER. CDR3 nucleotide sequence: TGCGCCAGCAGCCAAGTTGCAGGGGTTGGCTACACCTTC. Protein product: CASSQVAGVGYTF.

This clone was seen only once. The chain carries TRBV2 and TRBJ1-1; 8 nucleotides match TRBD1. The CDR3 covers 13 residues. V shed 6 bases and J 5 bases; nucleotides not matched to a gene: 5. The V gene's germline CDR1 is SNHLY and CDR2 FYNNEI. This CDR3 is CASRLGQETEAFF. In DNA, the CDR3 is TGTGCCAGCAGATTGGGACAGGAGACTGAAGCTTTCTTT.

The CDR3 spells CASSSGGTATNEKLFF. The CDR3 DNA reads as TGTGCCAGCAGCTCGGGGGGTACCGCAACTAATGAAAAACTGTTTTTT. This chain links TRBV7-2 with TRBJ1-4, with D possibly being TRBD1 (5 bases). The V end was cut by 4 bases, the J end by 0 bases, with 12 bases between. The germline CDR1 and CDR2 sequences are SGHTA and FQGNSA. This CDR3 spans 16 amino acids.

The chain couples TRBV28 to TRBJ1-2, with D perhaps TRBD1 (5 bases). The CDR3 is made up of 16 amino acids. Germline CDR1 reads MDHEN; CDR2 reads SYDVKM. Trimming pared 5 bases from V and 4 bases from J, leaving 20 bases between. In DNA form, the CDR3 reads TGTGCCAGCAGTGGCCTGCTGGGACTAAGATCCTATGGCTACACCTTC. Its translation: CASSGLLGLRSYGYTF.

The V and J genes are TRBV5-1 and TRBJ2-7; 9 positions match TRBD1. The CDR3 has 14 amino acids. CDR1 SGHRS and CDR2 YFSETQ come from the germline V gene. V lost 0 bases to trimming and J lost 4 bases; unmatched junction nucleotides: 2. DNA for the CDR3: TGCGCCAGCAGCTTGGCACAGGGGGCATACGAGCAGTACTTC. Protein sequence: CASSLAQGAYEQYF.

This clone has only a few counts. The gene calls are TRBV29-1 and TRBJ2-7; TRBD2 matches at 7 bases. The CDR3 has 12 amino acids. From germline, CDR1 is SQVTM and CDR2 ANQGSEA. Trimming at V came to 6 bases and at J to 6 bases, leaving 8 bases not matched to a gene. CDR3 bases: TGCAGCGTGAATAGGGAGGGGCTCGAGCAGTACTTC. Translation gives CSVNREGLEQYF.

This chain joins TRBV7-3 and TRBJ2-5; TRBD2 agrees at 12 bases. Germline CDR1 and CDR2: SGHTA and FQGTGA. Trimming at V came to 5 bases and at J to 0 bases, leaving 4 bases not matched to a gene. The length of the CDR3 is 16 residues. CDR3 nucleotides: TGTGCCAGCAGCCCCGGACTAGCGGGGTACCAAGAGACCCAGTACTTC. Translated, it gives CASSPGLAGYQETQYF.

CDR3 DNA: TGTGCCAGCAGTTTTACAGGGGGCGCGGATGGCTACACCTTC. It codes for CASSFTGGADGYTF. The rearrangement links TRBV11-2 to TRBJ1-2; 9 bases match TRBD1. The CDR3 is made up of 14 amino acids. Losses at the gene ends were 6 bases for V and 6 bases for J; bases not matched to a gene: 8. Germline V gene lookup returns CDR1 SGHAT and CDR2 FQNNGV.

The V gene is TRBV5-1, the J gene TRBJ2-1; D might be TRBD1 (6 bases). From germline, CDR1 is SGHRS and CDR2 YFSETQ. V was pared by 2 bases and J by 13 bases, with 10 bases between. This CDR3 has 11 residues. CDR3 protein: CASSFTGNQFF. CDR3 DNA: TGCGCCAGCAGCTTCACAGGGAACCAGTTCTTC.

This chain links TRBV7-8 with TRBJ2-2; 9 bases match TRBD2. The CDR3 covers 18 residues. V trimming: 7 bases; J trimming: 0 bases; junction bases outside the gene matches: 12. Germline V gene data show CDR1 as SGHVS and CDR2 as FQNEAQ. For the CDR3, the DNA is TGTGCCAGCACCAAACGGGAGCGGGGGGCAGCGAACACCGGGGAGCTGTTTTTT. Protein product: CASTKRERGAANTGELFF.

This clone was counted only a few times. The CDR3 nucleotides are TGTGCCAGCAGCCAAGAGGGACAGGGCACCTACGAGCAGTACTTC. Its protein is CASSQEGQGTYEQYF. The gene calls are TRBV4-2 and TRBJ2-7, with 9 bases lining up with TRBD1. CDR1 and CDR2 (germline): LGHNA, YNFKEQ. The length of the CDR3 is 15 residues. V trimming: 0 bases; J trimming: 2 bases; junction bases outside the gene matches: 2.

V is TRBV7-8 and J is TRBJ2-3, with a possible D match to TRBD2 (6 bases). V was clipped by 5 bases and J by 2 bases, with 26 bases between them. CDR3 length: 19 amino acids. The V gene's germline CDR1 is SGHVS and CDR2 FQNEAQ. The chain's CDR3 is CASSGKDSGGREYTDTQYF. In nucleotides, the CDR3 is TGTGCCAGCAGCGGAAAAGACAGCGGTGGTCGGGAGTACACAGATACGCAGTATTTT.

This chain uses TRBV4-3 with TRBJ1-4; D is possibly TRBD1 (5 bases). The CDR3 is 16 residues long. V was trimmed by 0 bases and J by 7 bases, leaving 15 bases between them. CDR1 LGHNA and CDR2 YSLEER come from the germline V gene. In nucleotides, the CDR3 is TGCGCCAGCAGCCAAGATTGGGGCCAGAGAGGTGAAAAACTGTTTTTT. Translation gives CASSQDWGQRGEKLFF.